This T cell receptor beta chain was identified during a study of OX40 agonist ivuxolimab in advanced cancers. Study in general: Patients received ivuxolimab, an intravenous treatment, every 2 weeks at 0.01 to 10 mg/kg.

Sequenced by immunoSEQ multiplex PCR; TCRdb stores in-frame clones only, minus some. The sample holds 80,000 to 90,000 clones, about 88% seen once. The length of the CDR3 is 14 residues. CDR1 is MNHNS, CDR2 SASEGT, per germline. Trimming removed 2 bases at V and 2 bases at J, with 7 bases between. The sequenced sample was CD4+ or CD8+ T cells sorted from blood, obtained in a trial of the OX40 agonist ivuxolimab. This sequence was found in an adult with an advanced solid tumor such as melanoma, head and neck, liver or kidney cancer. The J gene is TRBJ1-5, the V gene TRBV6-1; D perhaps matches TRBD1 (5 bases). CDR3: CASSEQGGNQPQHF. As DNA, the CDR3 is TGTGCCAGCAGTGAACAGGGTGGCAATCAGCCCCAGCATTTT.